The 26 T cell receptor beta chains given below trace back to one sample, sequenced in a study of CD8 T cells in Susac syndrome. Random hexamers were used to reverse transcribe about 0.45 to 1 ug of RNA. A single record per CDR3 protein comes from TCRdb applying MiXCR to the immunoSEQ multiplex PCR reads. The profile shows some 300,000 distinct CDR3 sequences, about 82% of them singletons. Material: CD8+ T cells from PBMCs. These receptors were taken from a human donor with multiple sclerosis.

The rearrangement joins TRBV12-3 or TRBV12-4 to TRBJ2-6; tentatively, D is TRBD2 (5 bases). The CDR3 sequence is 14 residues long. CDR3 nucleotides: TGTCAGAGGGTGGGAAGCTCTGGGGCCAACGTCCTGACTTTC. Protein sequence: CQRVGSSGANVLTF.

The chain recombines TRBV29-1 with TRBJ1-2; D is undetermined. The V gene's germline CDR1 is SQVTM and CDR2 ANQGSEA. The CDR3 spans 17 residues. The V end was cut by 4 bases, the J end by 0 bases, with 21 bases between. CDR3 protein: CSVVGGQDGVSNYGYTF. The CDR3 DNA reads TGCAGCGTTGTTGGCGGCCAGGACGGGGTATCTAACTATGGCTACACCTTC.

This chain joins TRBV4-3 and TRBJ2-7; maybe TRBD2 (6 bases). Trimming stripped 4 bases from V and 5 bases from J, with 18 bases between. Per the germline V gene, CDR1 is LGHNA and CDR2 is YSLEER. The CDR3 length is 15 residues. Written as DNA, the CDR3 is TGCGCCAGCAGCCGGGGGGTAGGCGCTCGGGACGAGCAGTACTTC. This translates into CASSRGVGARDEQYF.

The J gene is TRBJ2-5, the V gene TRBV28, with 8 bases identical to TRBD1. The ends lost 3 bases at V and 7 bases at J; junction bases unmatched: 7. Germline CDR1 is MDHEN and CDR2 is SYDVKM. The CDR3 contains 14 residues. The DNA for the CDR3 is TGTGCCAGCAGTTTCGGACAGGGTGGAGGGACCCAGTACTTC. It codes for CASSFGQGGGTQYF.

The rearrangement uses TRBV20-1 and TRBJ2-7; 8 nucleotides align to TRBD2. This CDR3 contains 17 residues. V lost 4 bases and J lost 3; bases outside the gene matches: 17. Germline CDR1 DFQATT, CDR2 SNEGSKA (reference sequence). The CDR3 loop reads CSATNPGPGTSLYEQYF. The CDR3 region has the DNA TGCAGTGCTACCAACCCCGGCCCGGGGACTAGTCTCTACGAGCAGTACTTC.

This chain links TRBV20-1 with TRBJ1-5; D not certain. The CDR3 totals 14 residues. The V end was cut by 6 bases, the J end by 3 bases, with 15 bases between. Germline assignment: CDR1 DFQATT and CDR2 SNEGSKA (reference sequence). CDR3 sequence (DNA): TGCAGTGCAGCGGCCGGACCCATCAATCAGCCCCAGCATTTT. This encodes CSAAAGPINQPQHF.

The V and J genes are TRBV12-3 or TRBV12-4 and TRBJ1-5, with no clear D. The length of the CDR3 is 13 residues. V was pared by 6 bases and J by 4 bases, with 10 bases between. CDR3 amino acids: CASSFPGNQPQHF. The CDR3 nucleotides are TGTGCCAGCAGCTTCCCCGGGAATCAGCCCCAGCATTTT.

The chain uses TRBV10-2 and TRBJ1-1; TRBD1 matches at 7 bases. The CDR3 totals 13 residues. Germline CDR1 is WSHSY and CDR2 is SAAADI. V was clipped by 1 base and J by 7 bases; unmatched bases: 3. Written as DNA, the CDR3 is TGCGCCAGCAGTGAGTTGGGACAGATTGAAGCTTTCTTT. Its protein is CASSELGQIEAFF.

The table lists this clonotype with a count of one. The CDR3: CASSLISALYNEQFF. The CDR3 DNA follows: TGTGCCAGCAGCTTAATATCGGCCCTATACAATGAGCAGTTCTTC. The J gene is TRBJ2-1, the V gene TRBV7-9; no firm D call. The CDR3 contains 15 residues. Germline-derived CDR1 and CDR2 are SEHNR and FQNEAQ (reference sequence). Deletions cut 2 bases from V and 4 bases from J, with 12 bases between.

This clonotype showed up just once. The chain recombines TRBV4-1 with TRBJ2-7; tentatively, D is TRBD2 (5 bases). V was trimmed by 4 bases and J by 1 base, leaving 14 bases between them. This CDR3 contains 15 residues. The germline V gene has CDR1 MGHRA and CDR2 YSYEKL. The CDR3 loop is CASSPTEASSYEQYF. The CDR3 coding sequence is TGCGCCAGCAGCCCTACGGAGGCTAGTTCCTACGAGCAGTACTTC.

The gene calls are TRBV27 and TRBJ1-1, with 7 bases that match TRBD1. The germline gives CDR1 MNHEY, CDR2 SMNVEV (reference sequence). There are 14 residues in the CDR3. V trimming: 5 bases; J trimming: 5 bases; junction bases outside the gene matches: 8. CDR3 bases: TGTGCCAGCAGTCCACAGGGGTGGGGGACTGAAGCTTTCTTT. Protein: CASSPQGWGTEAFF.

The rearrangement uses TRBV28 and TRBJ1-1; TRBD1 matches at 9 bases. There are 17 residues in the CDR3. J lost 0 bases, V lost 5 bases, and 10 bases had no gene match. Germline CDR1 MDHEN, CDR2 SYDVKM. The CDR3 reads CASSPRTGAWLNTEAFF. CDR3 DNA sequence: TGTGCCAGCAGTCCTCGGACAGGGGCATGGTTGAACACTGAAGCTTTCTTT.

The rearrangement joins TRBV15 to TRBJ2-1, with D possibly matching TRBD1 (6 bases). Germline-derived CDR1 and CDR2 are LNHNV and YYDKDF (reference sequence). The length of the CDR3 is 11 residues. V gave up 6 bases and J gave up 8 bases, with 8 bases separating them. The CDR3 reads CATREGDEQFF. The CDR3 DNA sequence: TGTGCCACCAGAGAGGGGGATGAGCAGTTCTTC.

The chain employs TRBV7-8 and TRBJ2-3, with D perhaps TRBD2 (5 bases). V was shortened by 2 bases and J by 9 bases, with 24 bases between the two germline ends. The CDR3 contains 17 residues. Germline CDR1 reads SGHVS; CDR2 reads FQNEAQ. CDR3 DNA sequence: TGTGCCAGCAGCTTACGGTGGAACAGCGGCTCCCGATTGACGCAGTATTTT. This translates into CASSLRWNSGSRLTQYF.

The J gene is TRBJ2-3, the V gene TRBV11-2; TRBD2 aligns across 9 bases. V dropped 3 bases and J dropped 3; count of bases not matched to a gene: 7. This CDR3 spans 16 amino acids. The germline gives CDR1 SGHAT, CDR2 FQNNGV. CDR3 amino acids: CASSFLAGGPTDTQYF. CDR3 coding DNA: TGTGCCAGCAGCTTCTTGGCGGGAGGGCCGACAGATACGCAGTATTTT.

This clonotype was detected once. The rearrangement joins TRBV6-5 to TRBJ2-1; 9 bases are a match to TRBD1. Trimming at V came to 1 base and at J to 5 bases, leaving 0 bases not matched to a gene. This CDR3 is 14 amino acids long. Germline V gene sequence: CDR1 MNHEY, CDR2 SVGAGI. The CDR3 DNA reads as TGTGCCAGCAGTTACTGGACAGGGGACAATGAGCAGTTCTTC. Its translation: CASSYWTGDNEQFF.

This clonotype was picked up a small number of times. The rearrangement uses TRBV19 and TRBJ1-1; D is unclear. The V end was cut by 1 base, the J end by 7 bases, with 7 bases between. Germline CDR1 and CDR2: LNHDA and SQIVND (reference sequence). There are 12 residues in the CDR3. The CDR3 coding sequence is TGTGCCAGTAGTATAGGTGGTAATGAAGCTTTCTTT. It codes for CASSIGGNEAFF. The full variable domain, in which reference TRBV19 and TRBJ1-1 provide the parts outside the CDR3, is DGGITQSPKYLFRKEGQNVTLSCEQNLNHDAMYWYRQDPGQGLRLIYYSQIVNDFQKGDIAEGYSVSREKKESFPLTVTSAQKNPTAFYLCASSIGGNEAFFGQGTRLTVV.

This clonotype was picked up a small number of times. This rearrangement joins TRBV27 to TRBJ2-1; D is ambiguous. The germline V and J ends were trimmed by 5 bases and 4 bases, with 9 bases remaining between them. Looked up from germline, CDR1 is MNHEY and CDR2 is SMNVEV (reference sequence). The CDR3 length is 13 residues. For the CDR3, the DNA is TGTGCCAGCAGTCCCCGGACGTACAATGAGCAGTTCTTC. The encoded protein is CASSPRTYNEQFF.

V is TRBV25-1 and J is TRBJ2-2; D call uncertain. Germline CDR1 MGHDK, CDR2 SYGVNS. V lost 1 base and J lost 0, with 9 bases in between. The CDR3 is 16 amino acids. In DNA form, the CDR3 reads TGTGCCAGCAGTGAATTTTACGTCTCGAACACCGGGGAGCTGTTTTTT. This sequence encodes CASSEFYVSNTGELFF. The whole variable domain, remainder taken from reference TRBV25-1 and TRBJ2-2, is EADIYQTPRYLVIGTGKKITLECSQTMGHDKMYWYQQDPGMELHLIHYSYGVNSTEKGDLSSESTVSRIRTEHFPLTLESARPSHTSQYLCASSEFYVSNTGELFFGEGSRLTVL.

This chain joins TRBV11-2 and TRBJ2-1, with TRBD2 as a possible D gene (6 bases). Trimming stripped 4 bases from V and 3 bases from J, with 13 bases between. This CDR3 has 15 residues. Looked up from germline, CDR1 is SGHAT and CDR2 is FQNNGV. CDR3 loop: CASSSGERLYNEQFF. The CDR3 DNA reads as TGTGCCAGCAGCTCGGGGGAGCGGCTCTACAATGAGCAGTTCTTC.

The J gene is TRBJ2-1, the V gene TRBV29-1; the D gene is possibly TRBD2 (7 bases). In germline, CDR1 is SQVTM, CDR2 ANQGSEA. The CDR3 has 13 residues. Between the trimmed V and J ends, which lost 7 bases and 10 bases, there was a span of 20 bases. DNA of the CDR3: TGCAGCGCGTTAAAGGGGGGGGTGGTCGAGCAGTTCTTC. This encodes CSALKGGVVEQFF.

The DNA for the CDR3 is TGTGCCAGCAGCCCGAGGGGGACTAGCGAATCCGAGCAGTACTTC. Protein product: CASSPRGTSESEQYF. The chain combines TRBV7-2 with TRBJ2-7; 10 bases match TRBD2. V lost 5 bases, J lost 6 bases, and 10 bases stayed unmatched. CDR1 is SGHTA, CDR2 FQGNSA, per germline. The CDR3 has 15 residues.

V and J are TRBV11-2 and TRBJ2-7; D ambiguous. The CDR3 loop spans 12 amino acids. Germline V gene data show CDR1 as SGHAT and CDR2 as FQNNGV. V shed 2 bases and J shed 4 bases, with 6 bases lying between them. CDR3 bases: TGTGCCAGCAGCTTAAACAAGTACGAGCAGTACTTC. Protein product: CASSLNKYEQYF.

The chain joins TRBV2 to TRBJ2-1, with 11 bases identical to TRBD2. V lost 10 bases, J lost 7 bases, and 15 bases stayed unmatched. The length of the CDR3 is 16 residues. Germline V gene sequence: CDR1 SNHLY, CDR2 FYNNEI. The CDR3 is CATEGTSGLPWNEQFF. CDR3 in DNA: TGTGCCACCGAGGGGACTAGCGGACTCCCATGGAATGAGCAGTTCTTC.

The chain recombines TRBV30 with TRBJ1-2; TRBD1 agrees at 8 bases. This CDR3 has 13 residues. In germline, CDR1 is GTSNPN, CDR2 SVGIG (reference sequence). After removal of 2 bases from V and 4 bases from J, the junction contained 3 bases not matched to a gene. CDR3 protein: CAWSWQGAYGYTF. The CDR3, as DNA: TGTGCCTGGAGTTGGCAGGGGGCCTATGGCTACACCTTC.

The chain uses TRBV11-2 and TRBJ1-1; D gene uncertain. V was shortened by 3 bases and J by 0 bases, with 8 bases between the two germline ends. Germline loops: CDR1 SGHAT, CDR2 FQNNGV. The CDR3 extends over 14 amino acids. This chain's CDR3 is CASSLPDLNTEAFF. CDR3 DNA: TGTGCCAGCAGCTTGCCTGACTTGAACACTGAAGCTTTCTTT.